This T cell receptor (beta chain) stems from a study of OX40 agonist ivuxolimab in advanced cancers. Clones were read by immunoSEQ multiplex PCR, and TCRdb kept only the in-frame ones, dropping some. The sample lists about 47,000 clones, under 90% occurring once. CDR3 size: 13 residues. Germline values: CDR1 SEHNR, CDR2 FQNEAQ (reference sequence). The junction had 1 base not matched to a gene; V was cut back by 5 bases and J by 3 bases. General observations from the study: Near-lowest levels of clonal expansion characterized partial responders at 0.1-3.0 mg/kg. The average count of expanded clones was higher among CD8+ T cells than among CD4+.

This clone was found a few times. Antigen: not known. The chain combines TRBV7-9 with TRBJ2-1, with TRBD2 matching over 7 bases. The source was CD4+ or CD8+ T cells sorted from blood, collected in a trial of the OX40 agonist ivuxolimab. The receptor was derived from an adult with an advanced solid tumor such as melanoma, head and neck, liver or kidney cancer. DNA of the CDR3: TGTGCCAGCAGCAGGACTAGCTACAATGAGCAGTTCTTC. It codes for CASSRTSYNEQFF.